Described below is a single TCR beta chain sequence and its context. As yet, its antigen is unknown. This entry is derived from a study of follicular helper T cells after annual influenza vaccination. The study's findings and limits: Day 7 ICOS+CD38+ clones later appeared mostly in ICOS-CD38- cTfh. Yearly vaccinations repeatedly recalled conserved clonotypes in ICOS+CD38+ cTfh.

Time point meaning: 2015-2016 season, pre-vaccination. Clones were sequenced by immunoSEQ multiplex PCR, and TCRdb holds only the in-frame ones, with some missing. The sample contains more than 7,500 clones, 70% to 90% of which appear only once. J gave up 4 bases and V 2 bases, and 3 bases lay outside the gene matches. The V gene's germline CDR1 is SGHTA and CDR2 FQGNSA. The CDR3 totals 15 residues. The sample was CXCR5+ CD38- circulating T follicular helper cells from blood, taken on the day of influenza vaccination. Subset described: circulating Tfh, non-naive CD4+CXCR5+PD-1+ (ICOS+CD38+ or ICOS-CD38-). This rearrangement joins TRBV7-2 to TRBJ2-2, with TRBD1 matching 8 bases. This TCR derives from an adult who received the influenza vaccine. The CDR3 is CASSLNTGGTGELFF. For the CDR3, the DNA is TGTGCCAGCAGCTTAAATACAGGGGGCACCGGGGAGCTGTTTTTT.